Shown below are 8 T cell receptor beta chains from a single sample sequenced in a study of T-cell memory formation after mild COVID-19. A single record per CDR3 protein comes from TCRdb applying MiXCR to the 5' RACE reads. Among approximately 190,000 distinct CDR3 sequences listed, 18% were seen once. The sample was PBMCs or a T cell subset sorted from them (not recorded which). All receptors come from an adult woman who had mild COVID-19 (a few samples of this study predate the infection). Cell type and time point are not known.

This clonotype was observed a few times. The CDR3 DNA reads as TGTGCCAGCGGAGGGGTAGAGGCCACAGATACGCAGTATTTT. Its translation: CASGGVEATDTQYF. The chain carries TRBV19 and TRBJ2-3, with D possibly being TRBD2 (6 bases). This CDR3 comprises 14 residues. The V and J ends lost 9 bases and 2 bases respectively, with 15 bases between them. Germline assignment: CDR1 LNHDA and CDR2 SQIVND (reference sequence).

This clonotype was counted ten times or more. The rearrangement uses TRBV6-2 or TRBV6-3 and TRBJ2-3, with 7 nucleotides matching TRBD2. V lost 3 bases and J lost 2; bases outside the gene matches: 11. CDR3 length: 17 amino acids. Germline V gives CDR1 MNHEY, CDR2 SVGEGT. CDR3 sequence reads: CASSYRASGALTDTQYF. DNA for the CDR3: TGTGCCAGCAGTTATCGGGCTAGCGGAGCTCTCACAGATACGCAGTATTTT.

The chain joins TRBV29-1 to TRBJ1-4; 8 positions agree with TRBD1. The CDR3 extends over 15 amino acids. Trimming removed 6 bases from V and 8 bases from J; junction bases left unmatched: 14. The germline gives CDR1 SQVTM, CDR2 ANQGSEA. CDR3 region: CSVSTGVGVGEKLFF. In DNA, the CDR3 is TGCAGCGTATCGACAGGGGTGGGGGTCGGGGAAAAACTGTTTTTT.

Only a few counts were recorded for this clonotype. The rearrangement uses TRBV29-1 and TRBJ2-4; tentatively, D is TRBD1 (6 bases). From germline, CDR1 is SQVTM and CDR2 ANQGSEA. CDR3 length equals 13 residues. Between the trimmed V and J ends, which lost 7 bases and 0 bases, there was a span of 10 bases. The CDR3 sequence is CSGQAPAKNIQYF. In nucleotides, the CDR3 is TGCAGCGGACAGGCGCCAGCCAAAAACATTCAGTACTTC.

The chain links TRBV30 to TRBJ1-1, with D uncertain. Germline CDR1 GTSNPN, CDR2 SVGIG (reference sequence). V dropped 1 base and J dropped 3 bases, with 9 bases sitting between them. The CDR3 totals 13 residues. The CDR3 DNA follows: TGTGCCTGGAGTGCAGGAGGGTACACTGAAGCTTTCTTT. Protein: CAWSAGGYTEAFF.

This chain uses TRBV11-3 with TRBJ2-7; D is unclear. The ends were cut back, 1 base at V and 2 bases at J, with 18 bases in the middle. In germline, CDR1 is SGHNT, CDR2 YENEEA. The CDR3 has 17 residues. The CDR3 here is CASSLGVGRLLTYEQYF. The DNA of the CDR3 is TGTGCCAGCAGCTTAGGTGTCGGTAGGCTCCTCACCTACGAGCAGTACTTC.

This clonotype was counted only a few times. The chain is built from TRBV5-1 and TRBJ2-7, with 7 bases aligning to TRBD2. CDR3 length: 14 residues. From germline, CDR1 is SGHRS and CDR2 YFSETQ. The V and J ends lost 3 bases and 2 bases, in that order; junction bases with no gene match: 5. The CDR3 DNA reads as TGCGCCAGCAGCTCTAGCGGACCAACCTACGAGCAGTACTTC. Protein: CASSSSGPTYEQYF. Using reference TRBV5-1 and TRBJ2-7 for the parts outside the CDR3, the full variable domain is KAGVTQTPRYLIKTRGQQVTLSCSPISGHRSVSWYQQTPGQGLQFLFEYFSETQRNKGNFPGRFSGRQFSNSRSEMNVSTLELGDSALYLCASSSSGPTYEQYFGPGTRLTVT.

The sample holds many counts of this clonotype. This rearrangement joins TRBV2 to TRBJ2-3; D is perhaps TRBD1 (7 bases). CDR1 SNHLY and CDR2 FYNNEI come from the germline V gene. The CDR3 is made up of 17 amino acids. The V end lost 7 bases, the J end lost 3 bases, and 23 bases lay between the germline ends. CDR3 DNA: TGTGCCAGCACCGGGTGGGTGACAGGGAGGAGTACAGATACGCAGTATTTT. It is translated as CASTGWVTGRSTDTQYF.